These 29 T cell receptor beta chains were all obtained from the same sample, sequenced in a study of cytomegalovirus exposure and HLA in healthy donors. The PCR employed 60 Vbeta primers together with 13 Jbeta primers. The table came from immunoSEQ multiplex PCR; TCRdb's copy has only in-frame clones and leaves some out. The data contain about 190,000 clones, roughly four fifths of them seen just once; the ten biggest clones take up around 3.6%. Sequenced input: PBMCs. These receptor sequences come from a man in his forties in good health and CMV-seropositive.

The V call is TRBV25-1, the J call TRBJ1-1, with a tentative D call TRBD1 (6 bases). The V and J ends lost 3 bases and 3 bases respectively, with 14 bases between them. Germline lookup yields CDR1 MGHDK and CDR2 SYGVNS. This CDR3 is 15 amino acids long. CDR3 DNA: TGTGCCAGCAGTGACCAGCCGGGGGGGCACACTGAAGCTTTCTTT. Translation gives CASSDQPGGHTEAFF.

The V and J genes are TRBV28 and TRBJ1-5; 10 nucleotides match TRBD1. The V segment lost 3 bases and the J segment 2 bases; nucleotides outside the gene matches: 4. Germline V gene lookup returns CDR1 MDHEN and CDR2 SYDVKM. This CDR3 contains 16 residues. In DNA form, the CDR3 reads TGTGCCAGCAGTTTCCGTGGGACAGGGGGCAATCAGCCCCAGCATTTT. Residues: CASSFRGTGGNQPQHF.

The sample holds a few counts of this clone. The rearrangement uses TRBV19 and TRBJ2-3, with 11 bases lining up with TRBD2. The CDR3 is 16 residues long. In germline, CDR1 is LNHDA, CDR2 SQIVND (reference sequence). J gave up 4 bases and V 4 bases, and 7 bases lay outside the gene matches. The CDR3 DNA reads TGTGCCAGTAGTACCTACCTAGCGGGAGGTGCAGATACGCAGTATTTT. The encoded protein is CASSTYLAGGADTQYF.

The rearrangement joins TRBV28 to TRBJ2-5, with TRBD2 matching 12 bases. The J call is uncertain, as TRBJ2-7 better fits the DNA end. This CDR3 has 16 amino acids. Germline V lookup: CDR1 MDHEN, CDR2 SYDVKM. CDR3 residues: CASSLKASGRAYEQYF. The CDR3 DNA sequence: TGTGCCAGCAGTTTAAAGGCTAGCGGGAGGGCCTACGAGCAGTACTTC.

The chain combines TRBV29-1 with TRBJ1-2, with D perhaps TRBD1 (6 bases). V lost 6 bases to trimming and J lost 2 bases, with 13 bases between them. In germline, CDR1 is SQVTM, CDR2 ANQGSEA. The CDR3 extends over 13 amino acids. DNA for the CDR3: TGCAGCGTCTCCAGGGGAGGGAACTATGGCTACACCTTC. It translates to CSVSRGGNYGYTF. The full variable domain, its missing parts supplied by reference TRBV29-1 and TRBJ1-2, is SAVISQKPSRDICQRGTSLTIQCQVDSQVTMMFWYRQQPGQSLTLIATANQGSEATYESGFVIDKFPISRPNLTFSTLTVSNMSPEDSSIYLCSVSRGGNYGYTFGSGTRLTVV.

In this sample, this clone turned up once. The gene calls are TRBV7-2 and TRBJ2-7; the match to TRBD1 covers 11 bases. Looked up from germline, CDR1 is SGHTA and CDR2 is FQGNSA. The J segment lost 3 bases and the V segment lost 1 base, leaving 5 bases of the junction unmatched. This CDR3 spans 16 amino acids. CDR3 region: CASSLDGTGGIYEQYF. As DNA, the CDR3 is TGTGCCAGCAGCTTAGATGGGACAGGGGGAATCTACGAGCAGTACTTC.

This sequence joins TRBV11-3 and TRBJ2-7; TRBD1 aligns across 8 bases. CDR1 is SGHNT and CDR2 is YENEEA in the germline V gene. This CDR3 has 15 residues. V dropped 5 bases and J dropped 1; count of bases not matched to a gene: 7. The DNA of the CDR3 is TGTGCCAGCAGCCCAGGACAGGGACTTTCCTACGAGCAGTACTTC. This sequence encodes CASSPGQGLSYEQYF.

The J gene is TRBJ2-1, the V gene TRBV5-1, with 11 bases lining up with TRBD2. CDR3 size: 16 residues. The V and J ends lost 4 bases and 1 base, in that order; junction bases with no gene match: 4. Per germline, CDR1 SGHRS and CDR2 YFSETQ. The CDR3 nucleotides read TGCGCCAGCAGCCGAAGACTAGCGGGGTCCTACAATGAGCAGTTCTTC. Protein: CASSRRLAGSYNEQFF. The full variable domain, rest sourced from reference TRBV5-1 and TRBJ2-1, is KAGVTQTPRYLIKTRGQQVTLSCSPISGHRSVSWYQQTPGQGLQFLFEYFSETQRNKGNFPGRFSGRQFSNSRSEMNVSTLELGDSALYLCASSRRLAGSYNEQFFGPGTRLTVL.

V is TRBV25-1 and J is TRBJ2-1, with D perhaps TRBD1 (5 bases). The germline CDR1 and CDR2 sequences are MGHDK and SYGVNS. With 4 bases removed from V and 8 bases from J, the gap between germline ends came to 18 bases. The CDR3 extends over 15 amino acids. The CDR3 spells CASSAGNIPAHEQFF. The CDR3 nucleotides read TGTGCCAGCAGTGCAGGGAACATCCCGGCACATGAGCAGTTCTTC.

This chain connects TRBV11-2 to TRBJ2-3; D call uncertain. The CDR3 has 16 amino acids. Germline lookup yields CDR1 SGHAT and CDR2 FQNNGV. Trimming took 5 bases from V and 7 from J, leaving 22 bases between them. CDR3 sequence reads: CASSPPEAAALHTQYF. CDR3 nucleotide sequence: TGTGCCAGCAGCCCCCCCGAGGCGGCAGCGCTCCATACGCAGTATTTT.

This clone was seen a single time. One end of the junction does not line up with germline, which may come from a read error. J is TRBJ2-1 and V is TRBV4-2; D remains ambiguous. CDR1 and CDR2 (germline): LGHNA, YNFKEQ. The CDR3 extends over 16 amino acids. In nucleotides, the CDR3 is TGTGCCAGCAGCCAATCCCTCCCGCCGACCGACAATGGGCAGTTCTTC. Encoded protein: CASSQSLPPTDNGQFF.

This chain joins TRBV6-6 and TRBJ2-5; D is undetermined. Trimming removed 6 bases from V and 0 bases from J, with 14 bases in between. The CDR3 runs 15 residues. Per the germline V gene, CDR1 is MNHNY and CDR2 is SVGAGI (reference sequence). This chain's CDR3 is CASSFLRGNQETQYF. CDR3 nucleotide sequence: TGTGCCAGCAGCTTCCTCCGAGGAAACCAAGAGACCCAGTACTTC.

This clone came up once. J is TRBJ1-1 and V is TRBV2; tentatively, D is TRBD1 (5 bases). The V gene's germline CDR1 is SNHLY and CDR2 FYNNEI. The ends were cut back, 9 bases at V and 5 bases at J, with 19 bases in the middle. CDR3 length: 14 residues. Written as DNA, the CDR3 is TGTGCCAGTGGCGGGATGGGAGGGGTTACTGAAGCTTTCTTT. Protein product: CASGGMGGVTEAFF.

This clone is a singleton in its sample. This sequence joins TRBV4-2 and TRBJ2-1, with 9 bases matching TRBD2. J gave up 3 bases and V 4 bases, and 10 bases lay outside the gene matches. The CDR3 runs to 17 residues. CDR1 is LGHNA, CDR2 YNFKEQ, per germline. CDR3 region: CASSPGFSGSSYNEQFF. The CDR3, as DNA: TGTGCCAGCAGCCCAGGGTTTAGCGGGAGTAGCTACAATGAGCAGTTCTTC.

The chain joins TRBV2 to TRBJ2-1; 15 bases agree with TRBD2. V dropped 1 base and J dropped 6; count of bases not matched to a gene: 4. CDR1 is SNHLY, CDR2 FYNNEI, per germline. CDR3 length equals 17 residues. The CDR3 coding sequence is TGTGCCAGCAGTGAAGGGGGACTAGCGGGAGGAGGCAATGAGCAGTTCTTC. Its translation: CASSEGGLAGGGNEQFF.

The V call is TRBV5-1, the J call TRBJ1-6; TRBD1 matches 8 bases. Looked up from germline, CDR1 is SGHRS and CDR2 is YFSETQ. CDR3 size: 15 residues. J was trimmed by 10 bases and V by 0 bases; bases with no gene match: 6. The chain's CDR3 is CASSLVTGEESPLHF. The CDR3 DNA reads TGCGCCAGCAGCTTGGTGACAGGGGAGGAGTCACCCCTCCACTTT.

The CDR3, as DNA: TGTGCCAGCAGTTATTATCAGGGGGCGGTTTTCTTT. Translated, it gives CASSYYQGAVFF. The V gene is TRBV6-5, the J gene TRBJ1-1; 8 nucleotides line up with TRBD1. The CDR3 length is 12 residues. Germline V gene data show CDR1 as MNHEY and CDR2 as SVGAGI. After removal of 3 bases from V and 13 bases from J, the junction contained 7 bases not matched to a gene.

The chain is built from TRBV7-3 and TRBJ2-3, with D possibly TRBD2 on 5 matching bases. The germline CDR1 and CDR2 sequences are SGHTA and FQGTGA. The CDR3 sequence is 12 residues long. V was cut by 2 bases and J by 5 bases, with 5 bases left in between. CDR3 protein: CASSLEGDTQYF. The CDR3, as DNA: TGTGCCAGCAGCTTAGAGGGAGATACGCAGTATTTT.

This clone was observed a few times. The CDR3 nucleotides read TGTGCCAGCAGCAACTCCGGGACAGGGAATGAAAAACTGTTTTTT. This sequence encodes CASSNSGTGNEKLFF. The gene calls are TRBV21-1 and TRBJ1-4; the table's D gene call, TRBD1, was not cross checked with the DNA. TRBV21-1 is reported as a pseudogene. The length of the CDR3 is 15 residues.

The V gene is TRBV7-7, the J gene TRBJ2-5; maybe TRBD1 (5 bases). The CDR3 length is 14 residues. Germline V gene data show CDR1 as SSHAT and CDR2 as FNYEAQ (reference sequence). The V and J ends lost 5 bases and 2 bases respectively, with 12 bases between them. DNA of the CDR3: TGTGCCAGCAGCAAGGACACAATACAAGAGACCCAGTACTTC. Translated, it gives CASSKDTIQETQYF.

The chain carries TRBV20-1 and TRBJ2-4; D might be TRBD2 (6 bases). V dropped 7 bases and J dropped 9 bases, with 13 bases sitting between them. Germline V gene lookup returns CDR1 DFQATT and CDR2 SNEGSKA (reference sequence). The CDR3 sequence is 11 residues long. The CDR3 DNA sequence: TGCAGTGGGACTCCCGGGAGCATTCAGTACTTC. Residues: CSGTPGSIQYF.

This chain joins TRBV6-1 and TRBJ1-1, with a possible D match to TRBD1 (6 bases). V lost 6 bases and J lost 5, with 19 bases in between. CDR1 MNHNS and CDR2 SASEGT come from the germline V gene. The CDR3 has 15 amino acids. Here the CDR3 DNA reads TGTGCCAGCAGACCTGGGTGGGGGCTGGAAACTGAAGCTTTCTTT. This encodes CASRPGWGLETEAFF.

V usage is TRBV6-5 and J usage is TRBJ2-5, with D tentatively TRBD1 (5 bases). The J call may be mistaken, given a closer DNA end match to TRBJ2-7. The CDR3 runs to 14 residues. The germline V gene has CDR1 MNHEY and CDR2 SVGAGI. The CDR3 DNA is TGTGCCAGCAAAAGGGGCCAGGGCTCCTACGAGCAGTACTTC. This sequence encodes CASKRGQGSYEQYF.

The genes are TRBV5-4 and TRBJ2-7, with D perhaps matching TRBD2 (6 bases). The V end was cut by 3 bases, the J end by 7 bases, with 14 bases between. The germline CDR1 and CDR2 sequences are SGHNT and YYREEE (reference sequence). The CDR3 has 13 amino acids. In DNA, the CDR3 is TGTGCCAGCAGCTGGTCCAAGGAGGGTGAGCAGTACTTC. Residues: CASSWSKEGEQYF. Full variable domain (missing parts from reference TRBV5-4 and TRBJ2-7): ETGVTQSPTHLIKTRGQQVTLRCSSQSGHNTVSWYQQALGQGPQFIFQYYREEENGRGNFPPRFSGLQFPNYSSELNVNALELDDSALYLCASSWSKEGEQYFGPGTRLTVT.

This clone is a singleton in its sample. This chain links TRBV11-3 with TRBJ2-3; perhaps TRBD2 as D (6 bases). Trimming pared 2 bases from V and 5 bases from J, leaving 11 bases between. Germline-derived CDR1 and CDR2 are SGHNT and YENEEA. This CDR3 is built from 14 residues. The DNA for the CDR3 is TGTGCCAGCAGCTTAACGGGGGTGGAAGATACGCAGTATTTT. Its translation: CASSLTGVEDTQYF. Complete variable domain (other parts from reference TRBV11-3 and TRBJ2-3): EAGVVQSPRYKIIEKKQPVAFWCNPISGHNTLYWYLQNLGQGPELLIRYENEEAVDDSQLPKDRFSAERLKGVDSTLKIQPAELGDSAVYLCASSLTGVEDTQYFGPGTRLTVL.

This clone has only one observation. The CDR3 spells CASSQGPGAYEQYF. DNA of the CDR3: TGTGCCAGCAGCCAAGGCCCGGGGGCCTACGAGCAGTACTTC. This chain connects TRBV5-5 to TRBJ2-7, with D possibly being TRBD2 (6 bases). The V end lost 4 bases, the J end lost 2 bases, and 13 bases lay between the germline ends. This CDR3 contains 14 residues. Germline values: CDR1 SGHKS, CDR2 YYEKEE (reference sequence). The variable domain in full, completed from reference TRBV5-5 and TRBJ2-7, reads DAGVTQSPTHLIKTRGQQVTLRCSPISGHKSVSWYQQVLGQGPQFIFQYYEKEERGRGNFPDRFSARQFPNYSSELNVNALLLGDSALYLCASSQGPGAYEQYFGPGTRLTVT.

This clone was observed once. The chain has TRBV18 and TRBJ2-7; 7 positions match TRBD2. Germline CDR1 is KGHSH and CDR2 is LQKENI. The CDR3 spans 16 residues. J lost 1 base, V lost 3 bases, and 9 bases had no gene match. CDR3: CASSPTRERGSYEQYF. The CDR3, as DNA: TGTGCCAGCTCACCCACGCGGGAGAGAGGTTCCTACGAGCAGTACTTC.

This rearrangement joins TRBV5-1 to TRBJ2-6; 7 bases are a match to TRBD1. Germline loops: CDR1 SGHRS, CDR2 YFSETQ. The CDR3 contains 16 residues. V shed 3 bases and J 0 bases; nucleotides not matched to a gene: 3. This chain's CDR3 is CASSSGTVSGANVLTF. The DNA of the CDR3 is TGCGCCAGCAGCTCCGGGACAGTCTCTGGGGCCAACGTCCTGACTTTC. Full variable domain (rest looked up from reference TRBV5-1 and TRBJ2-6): KAGVTQTPRYLIKTRGQQVTLSCSPISGHRSVSWYQQTPGQGLQFLFEYFSETQRNKGNFPGRFSGRQFSNSRSEMNVSTLELGDSALYLCASSSGTVSGANVLTFGAGSRLTVL.

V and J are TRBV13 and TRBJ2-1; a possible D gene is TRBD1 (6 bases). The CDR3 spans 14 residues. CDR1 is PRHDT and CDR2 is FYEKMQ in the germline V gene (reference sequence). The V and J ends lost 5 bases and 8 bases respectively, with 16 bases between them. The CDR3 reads CASSLWGLAYEQFF. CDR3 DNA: TGTGCCAGCAGCCTTTGGGGGCTAGCATATGAGCAGTTCTTC.